A single sample is the source of the 32 T cell receptor beta chains below, sequenced in a study of T cells in Graves' hyperthyroidism and ophthalmopathy. The CDR3 regions of TCR beta were amplified from RNA transcripts. The TCR CDR3 was amplified in a first-round RT-PCR using the HTBI primer set. TCRdb re-called the multiplex PCR reads with MiXCR, one entry per CDR3 protein. Of fewer than 500,000 distinct CDR3 sequences in the sample, more than 12% are singletons; the top ten hold about 20%. Sequencing input: blood. The receptors here all came from a woman aged 25 to 39 with Graves' ophthalmopathy.

The table lists this clonotype with many counts. V is TRBV12-3 or TRBV12-4 and J is TRBJ2-5, with TRBD2 matching 9 bases. J lost 5 bases, V lost 9 bases, and 7 bases had no gene match. This CDR3 region has 13 residues. This chain's CDR3 is CARQRGVGETQYF. CDR3 DNA sequence: TGTGCCAGACAGCGGGGGGTGGGGGAGACCCAGTACTTC.

This clonotype showed up many times. The chain carries TRBV24-1 and TRBJ2-7; D gene unclear. The germline gives CDR1 KGHDR, CDR2 SFDVKD. V was cut by 4 bases and J by 2 bases, with 2 bases left in between. The CDR3 covers 11 residues. CDR3 sequence reads: CATSDAYEQYF. The CDR3 nucleotides read TGTGCCACCAGTGACGCCTACGAGCAGTACTTC.

As regards this clonotype: It is unclear where the CDR3 begins or ends on the DNA, so no DNA is shown, and the CDR3 is as TCRdb lists it. The chain combines TRBV7-2 with TRBJ2-1. With termini counted, the CDR3 has 22 amino acids. CDR1 is SGHTA, CDR2 FQGNSA, per germline. The CDR3 sequence is CASSFYICSAHGQNRPYNEQFF.

Many counts were recorded for this clonotype. V and J are TRBV7-8 and TRBJ2-3, with D uncertain. V lost 3 bases and J lost 6, with 10 bases in between. This CDR3 is built from 13 residues. Germline CDR1 is SGHVS and CDR2 is FQNEAQ. Here the CDR3 reads CASSFVRLDTQYF. For the CDR3, the DNA is TGTGCCAGCAGCTTCGTCCGGCTTGATACGCAGTATTTT.

A note on this clonotype: A much larger clone differs from this one at a single base, so this may be a read error. The chain employs TRBV6-1 and TRBJ2-3; 9 nucleotides agree with TRBD1. CDR1 is MNHNS and CDR2 is SASEGT in the germline V gene. The CDR3 consists of 13 residues. For the CDR3, the DNA is TGTGCCAGCAAGTGGGACAGGGCAGATATGCAGTATTTT. Protein sequence: CASKWDRADMQYF.

There are a few counts of this clonotype. This may stem from a read error, because a much larger clone lies one nucleotide away. As the CDR3 is not closed by the conserved phenylalanine or tryptophan, this likely results from a read error. The chain has TRBV7-2 and TRBJ1-1; tentative D call: TRBD1 (6 bases). CDR3 length: 14 residues. V lost 3 bases and J lost 0, with 8 bases in between. The germline CDR1 and CDR2 sequences are SGHTA and FQGNSA. CDR3 in DNA: TGTGCCAGCAGCTTCCAGGGGATGAACACTGAAGCTTTCCTT. Amino acid sequence: CASSFQGMNTEAFL.

Turning to this clonotype: A much bigger clone sits one base away, suggesting this may be a read error. The V gene is TRBV6-1, the J gene TRBJ2-1; possible D gene TRBD2, 6 bases. The germline CDR1 and CDR2 sequences are MNHNS and SASEGT. The CDR3 is 11 residues long. As DNA, the CDR3 is TGTGCCAGCAGTGAAGTCCGGGAGCAGTGCTTC. It translates to CASSEVREQCF.

This clonotype was counted many times. V gene TRBV7-9 combines with J gene TRBJ2-1; D may correspond to TRBD1 or TRBD2 (5 bases each). Germline V gene lookup returns CDR1 SEHNR and CDR2 FQNEAQ (reference sequence). Trimming took off 5 bases at V and 8 bases at J, with 10 bases between the two ends. The CDR3 spans 12 residues. CDR3 region: CASSHGADEQFF. Here the CDR3 DNA reads TGTGCCAGCAGCCACGGGGCCGATGAGCAGTTCTTC.

This clonotype was seen repeatedly, ten times or more. The DNA of the CDR3 is TGTGCCAGCAGCTTATTGCTGCACAATGAGCAGTTCTTC. Its translation: CASSLLLHNEQFF. The chain combines TRBV7-6 with TRBJ2-1; D remains unclear. This CDR3 region has 13 residues. Deletions cut 2 bases from V and 5 bases from J, with 7 bases between. Looked up from germline, CDR1 is SGHVS and CDR2 is FNYEAQ. Looking up the rest from reference TRBV7-6 and TRBJ2-1 gives the full variable domain: GAGVSQSPRYKVTKRGQDVALRCDPISGHVSLYWYRQALGQGPEFLTYFNYEAQQDKSGLPNDRFSAERPEGSISTLTIQRTEQRDSAMYRCASSLLLHNEQFFGPGTRLTVL.

A few counts support this clonotype. This chain uses TRBV20-1 with TRBJ2-7, with TRBD2 matching over 8 bases. The junction had 7 bases not matched to a gene; V was cut back by 1 base and J by 5 bases. The CDR3 extends over 14 amino acids. Germline lookup yields CDR1 DFQATT and CDR2 SNEGSKA (reference sequence). CDR3 amino acids: CSARAGGGRDEQYF. The CDR3 nucleotides are TGCAGTGCTAGAGCGGGGGGGGGCCGGGACGAGCAGTACTTC.

There are many counts of this clonotype. J is TRBJ1-2 and V is TRBV11-2; D remains ambiguous. V lost 5 bases and J 8 bases, leaving 15 bases between the germline ends. The CDR3 totals 13 residues. The germline V gene has CDR1 SGHAT and CDR2 FQNNGV. The CDR3 DNA is TGTGCCAGCAGCCCCTCGACGGTTTCGGGCTACACCTTC. This encodes CASSPSTVSGYTF.

This clonotype showed up just a few times. A read error may explain this, as a much larger clone is one base away. The J gene is TRBJ2-7, the V gene TRBV10-1; 9 nucleotides line up with TRBD1. The CDR3 has 15 residues. Germline V lookup: CDR1 WNHNN, CDR2 SYGVQD (reference sequence). Trimming removed 9 bases from V and 2 bases from J; junction bases left unmatched: 11. CDR3 region: CARGDGDRVAYEQYF. CDR3 coding DNA: TGCGCCAGAGGAGATGGGGACAGGGTAGCCTACGAGCAGTACTTC.

This clonotype was counted a few times. The chain carries TRBV4-1 and TRBJ2-7; TRBD2 agrees at 8 bases. The CDR3 covers 17 residues. V shed 1 base, J shed 5 bases, and the junction held 13 bases outside the gene matches. Germline CDR1 and CDR2: MGHRA and YSYEKL. CDR3 residues: CASSQGRLAGTVDEQYF. The CDR3 DNA reads as TGCGCCAGCAGCCAAGGTCGGTTAGCGGGGACTGTGGACGAGCAGTACTTC.

Many counts were recorded for this clonotype. This sequence joins TRBV6-1 and TRBJ1-5; the D is unclear. CDR1 and CDR2 (germline): MNHNS, SASEGT. V was shortened by 9 bases and J by 7 bases, with 16 bases between the two germline ends. This CDR3 spans 13 amino acids. The CDR3 is CASSWGNGQPQHF. In nucleotides, the CDR3 is TGTGCCAGTTCCTGGGGTAACGGCCAGCCCCAGCATTTT.

The chain couples TRBV19 to TRBJ2-3; 9 bases align to TRBD1. Per germline, CDR1 LNHDA and CDR2 SQIVND (reference sequence). The CDR3 runs 17 residues. V dropped 5 bases and J dropped 1; count of bases not matched to a gene: 10. The CDR3 DNA reads TGTGCCAGTAGTCCAAGGGGGACAGGGTACGGCACAGATACGCAGTATTTT. It translates to CASSPRGTGYGTDTQYF.

This clonotype appeared many times. V and J are TRBV10-3 and TRBJ2-5; no definite D call. V shed 4 bases and J shed 5 bases, with 11 bases lying between them. The CDR3 consists of 13 residues. Germline V gene sequence: CDR1 ENHRY, CDR2 SYGVKD. The CDR3 DNA is TGTGCCATCAGTGGGGGTAACGCGGAGACCCAGTACTTC. Its protein product is CAISGGNAETQYF.

This clonotype was counted many times. This chain connects TRBV27 to TRBJ2-3; D not certain. Germline V CDR1 and CDR2: MNHEY, SMNVEV (reference sequence). The ends were cut back, 8 bases at V and 3 bases at J, with 12 bases in the middle. The CDR3 has 13 residues. Written as DNA, the CDR3 is TGTGCCAGCTCTATGAGTGGGACAGATACGCAGTATTTT. Its protein is CASSMSGTDTQYF.

This chain joins TRBV14 and TRBJ1-2; tentative D call: TRBD1 (6 bases). Germline V CDR1 and CDR2: SGHDN, FVKESK. Trimming left V 8 bases short and J 6 bases short, with 25 bases between. CDR3 size: 16 residues. The CDR3 loop is CASDQLEPGQLNGYTF. CDR3 nucleotides: TGTGCCAGCGACCAACTTGAACCCGGACAGCTCAATGGCTACACCTTC.

This clonotype was seen many times. The chain recombines TRBV27 with TRBJ2-1, with 8 bases lining up with TRBD2. CDR1 MNHEY and CDR2 SMNVEV come from the germline V gene (reference sequence). This CDR3 region has 15 residues. Unmatched junction bases numbered 0, after V lost 0 bases and J lost 2 bases. DNA of the CDR3: TGTGCCAGCAGTTTATCTAGCGGGGCCTACAATGAGCAGTTCTTC. This gives the protein CASSLSSGAYNEQFF.

V gene TRBV19 combines with J gene TRBJ2-3; 7 bases line up with TRBD2. Germline V CDR1 and CDR2: LNHDA, SQIVND (reference sequence). The trim removed 1 base at V and 1 base at J, leaving 11 bases unmatched. This CDR3 spans 18 amino acids. DNA of the CDR3: TGTGCCAGTAGTATAGGGGCTCGGGAGGCAGCGGGCACAGATACGCAGTATTTT. It codes for CASSIGAREAAGTDTQYF.

This clonotype was detected many times. The V and J genes are TRBV7-3 and TRBJ1-6, with D unclear. The CDR3 totals 12 residues. Germline values: CDR1 SGHTA, CDR2 FQGTGA. Trimming removed 3 bases from V and 8 bases from J, with 5 bases in between. CDR3 DNA: TGTGCCAGCAGCTTGTCGGATTCACCCCTCCACTTT. As protein: CASSLSDSPLHF.

The rearrangement uses TRBV9 and TRBJ1-2, with TRBD1 as a possible D gene (5 bases). CDR3 length equals 12 residues. The V and J ends lost 4 bases and 13 bases respectively, with 17 bases between them. Germline V lookup: CDR1 SGDLS, CDR2 YYNGEE. In DNA, the CDR3 is TGTGCCAGCAGCTTACCCTACGGGGCCGCCACCTTC. Its protein product is CASSLPYGAATF. The variable domain in full, completed from reference TRBV9 and TRBJ1-2, reads DSGVTQTPKHLITATGQRVTLRCSPRSGDLSVYWYQQSLDQGLQFLIQYYNGEERAKGNILERFSAQQFPDLHSELNLSSLELGDSALYFCASSLPYGAATFGSGTRLTVV.

The rearrangement links TRBV7-9 to TRBJ1-2; D unclear. V lost 2 bases, J lost 0 bases, and 13 bases lay in between. Looked up from germline, CDR1 is SEHNR and CDR2 is FQNEAQ (reference sequence). This CDR3 is 16 amino acids long. The CDR3 here is CASSLPQAMPNYGYTF. CDR3 in DNA: TGTGCCAGCAGCTTACCGCAGGCCATGCCTAACTATGGCTACACCTTC.

V usage is TRBV20-1 and J usage is TRBJ1-1; 9 bases align to TRBD1. The CDR3 contains 18 residues. With 2 bases clipped from V and 5 bases from J, the junction kept 18 bases outside the gene matches. Germline V gene sequence: CDR1 DFQATT, CDR2 SNEGSKA (reference sequence). The CDR3 region has the DNA TGCAGTGCTAGAAGCGGGGCGAACACCGGGACAGGGATAACTGAAGCTTTCTTT. The encoded protein is CSARSGANTGTGITEAFF.

This clonotype has at least ten counts. The chain links TRBV11-3 to TRBJ1-2; D remains ambiguous. Germline-derived CDR1 and CDR2 are SGHNT and YENEEA. Deletions cut 3 bases from V and 4 bases from J, with 12 bases between. The CDR3 covers 14 residues. CDR3 residues: CASSLRNSGYGYTF. The DNA for the CDR3 is TGTGCCAGCAGCTTGAGGAATTCCGGCTATGGCTACACCTTC.

A note on this clonotype: Its ends do not fully match the called genes, so a read error is possible. V gene TRBV11-2 combines with J gene TRBJ1-6, with D maybe TRBD1 (6 bases). Per germline, CDR1 SGHAT and CDR2 FQNNGV. The CDR3 contains 15 residues. CDR3 DNA sequence: TGTGCCAGCAGCCCCGAGAGACAGGCCAATTCACCCCCCCACTTT. Its protein is CASSPERQANSPPHF.

This clonotype showed up many times. V usage is TRBV11-3 and J usage is TRBJ2-7; D assignment may be TRBD1 or TRBD2 (5 bases each). This CDR3 has 23 residues. Trimming cost V 2 bases and J 3 bases, with 38 bases left between them. CDR1 SGHNT and CDR2 YENEEA come from the germline V gene. The chain's CDR3 is CASSLNPLPVGREHTSNYYEQYF. The CDR3 DNA follows: TGTGCCAGCAGCTTAAATCCCCTCCCGGTGGGCAGGGAGCATACCAGTAATTACTACGAGCAGTACTTC.

The rearrangement uses TRBV2 and TRBJ2-2, with 13 bases that match TRBD2. V lost 9 bases and J lost 4; bases outside the gene matches: 8. Per the germline V gene, CDR1 is SNHLY and CDR2 is FYNNEI. The CDR3 has 16 amino acids. CDR3 amino acids: CASKTSGRAATGELFF. Written as DNA, the CDR3 is TGTGCCAGTAAAACTAGCGGGAGGGCCGCCACCGGGGAGCTGTTTTTT.

The table lists this clonotype with many counts. The gene calls are TRBV12-3 or TRBV12-4 and TRBJ2-3; D is ambiguous. The CDR3 length is 12 residues. Between the trimmed V and J ends, which lost 2 bases and 3 bases, there was a span of 3 bases. CDR3 nucleotide sequence: TGTGCCAGCAGTTTAAGAACAGATACGCAGTATTTT. Translating it yields CASSLRTDTQYF.

This clonotype has a handful of counts. J is TRBJ2-3 and V is TRBV6-1; no definite D call. The CDR3 runs to 15 residues. V lost 4 bases to trimming and J lost 5 bases, with 16 bases between them. Germline V gives CDR1 MNHNS, CDR2 SASEGT. The CDR3 DNA reads TGTGCCAGCAGTGGACCGTCCTTACACGGAGATACGCAGTATTTT. Its protein product is CASSGPSLHGDTQYF.

In this sample, this clonotype turned up many times. The chain couples TRBV6-1 to TRBJ2-5; TRBD2 agrees at 10 bases. The CDR3 is 13 amino acids. Germline CDR1 is MNHNS and CDR2 is SASEGT. Losses at the gene ends were 8 bases for V and 5 bases for J; bases not matched to a gene: 5. CDR3: CASAAGGPETQYF. CDR3 DNA: TGTGCCAGCGCAGCGGGGGGGCCCGAGACCCAGTACTTC.

V and J are TRBV6-1 and TRBJ2-1; 11 bases agree with TRBD2. Germline trimming cut 0 bases from V and 10 bases from J; bases unmatched to any gene: 8. CDR1 is MNHNS and CDR2 is SASEGT in the germline V gene. The CDR3 length is 16 residues. CDR3: CASSEALLAGDLEQFF. CDR3 sequence (DNA): TGTGCCAGCAGTGAAGCGCTACTAGCGGGAGACCTAGAGCAGTTCTTC.